Each of the 32 T cell receptor beta chains below was sequenced from the same sample in a study of identifying expanded T cells in peripheral blood. Profiled with immunoSEQ multiplex PCR; TCRdb holds only in-frame clones, not every one. The sample shows 100,000 to 150,000 clones, 65% to 90% of them seen only once. Sample: blood. The receptors shown here come from a person aged 18 to 69 in good health.

The chain joins TRBV27 to TRBJ2-3; the match to TRBD2 covers 11 bases. V was pared by 5 bases and J by 1 base, with 5 bases of the junction left unmatched. From germline, CDR1 is MNHEY and CDR2 SMNVEV (reference sequence). The CDR3 has 16 residues. CDR3 nucleotide sequence: TGTGCCAGCAGTCCCTTAGCGGGAGGGGGCACAGATACGCAGTATTTT. Amino acids: CASSPLAGGGTDTQYF.

This chain uses TRBV19 with TRBJ1-6; tentatively, D is TRBD1 (6 bases). Per germline, CDR1 LNHDA and CDR2 SQIVND (reference sequence). Trimming took off 2 bases at V and 6 bases at J, with 17 bases between the two ends. This CDR3 comprises 17 residues. This CDR3 is CASSIRGRDTFNSPLHF. The CDR3 DNA reads as TGTGCCAGTAGTATAAGGGGCCGGGACACCTTTAATTCACCCCTCCACTTT.

V gene TRBV7-9 combines with J gene TRBJ2-3; 7 bases align to TRBD2. Looked up from germline, CDR1 is SEHNR and CDR2 is FQNEAQ (reference sequence). This CDR3 is built from 13 residues. The trim removed 2 bases at V and 8 bases at J, leaving 4 bases unmatched. The CDR3 here is CASSLPTGGTQYF. CDR3 nucleotides: TGTGCCAGCAGCTTACCGACGGGAGGTACGCAGTATTTT. The whole variable domain, filled in from reference TRBV7-9 and TRBJ2-3, reads DTGVSQNPRHKITKRGQNVTFRCDPISEHNRLYWYRQTLGQGPEFLTYFQNEAQLEKSRLLSDRFSAERPKGSFSTLEIQRTEQGDSAMYLCASSLPTGGTQYFGPGTRLTVL.

This chain joins TRBV2 and TRBJ2-7; D is tentatively TRBD1 or TRBD2 (6 bases each). CDR3 length: 16 amino acids. V was clipped by 2 bases and J by 0 bases, with 14 bases between them. Germline assignment: CDR1 SNHLY and CDR2 FYNNEI. The CDR3 coding sequence is TGTGCCAGCAGTGAAACCCCGGGGGCCCTCTCCTACGAGCAGTACTTC. Protein product: CASSETPGALSYEQYF.

This chain links TRBV5-4 with TRBJ1-1; D gene uncertain. Germline assignment: CDR1 SGHNT and CDR2 YYREEE (reference sequence). There are 14 residues in the CDR3. Trimming pared 2 bases from V and 0 bases from J, leaving 8 bases between. This CDR3 is CASSLGVMNTEAFF. CDR3 DNA sequence: TGTGCCAGCAGCTTAGGTGTCATGAACACTGAAGCTTTCTTT.

In DNA form, the CDR3 reads TGTGCCAGCAGCGTGGGGGGGTATACGACTAACTATGGCTACACCTTC. Its protein is CASSVGGYTTNYGYTF. This chain uses TRBV9 with TRBJ1-2; D might be TRBD1 (5 bases). This CDR3 spans 16 amino acids. Germline CDR1 reads SGDLS; CDR2 reads YYNGEE. Deletions cut 2 bases from V and 0 bases from J, with 14 bases between. Complete variable domain (other parts from reference TRBV9 and TRBJ1-2): DSGVTQTPKHLITATGQRVTLRCSPRSGDLSVYWYQQSLDQGLQFLIQYYNGEERAKGNILERFSAQQFPDLHSELNLSSLELGDSALYFCASSVGGYTTNYGYTFGSGTRLTVV.

This sequence joins TRBV30 and TRBJ2-4; no clear D. Per germline, CDR1 GTSNPN and CDR2 SVGIG (reference sequence). Trimming took off 2 bases at V and 6 bases at J, with 11 bases between the two ends. The CDR3 is 13 amino acids. The CDR3 reads CAWSPQGLNIQYF. CDR3 in DNA: TGTGCCTGGAGTCCACAAGGTTTAAACATTCAGTACTTC.

Details on this clone: This specimen includes other DNA sequences encoding the same CDR3. The rearrangement uses TRBV5-1 and TRBJ1-5; TRBD1 matches 8 bases. Germline CDR1 SGHRS, CDR2 YFSETQ. Germline trimming cut 3 bases from V and 2 bases from J; bases unmatched to any gene: 4. The CDR3 loop spans 15 amino acids. This chain's CDR3 is CASSWGTGGNQPQHF. DNA of the CDR3: TGCGCCAGCAGCTGGGGGACAGGAGGCAATCAGCCCCAGCATTTT.

The chain couples TRBV9 to TRBJ1-5; TRBD1 matches at 7 bases. The germline V gene has CDR1 SGDLS and CDR2 YYNGEE. Trimming removed 3 bases from V and 7 bases from J; junction bases left unmatched: 4. This CDR3 contains 13 residues. CDR3: CASSGQGGQPQHF. The CDR3 nucleotides are TGTGCCAGCAGCGGACAGGGTGGACAGCCCCAGCATTTT.

This chain uses TRBV9 with TRBJ2-1; no reliable D call. Germline V lookup: CDR1 SGDLS, CDR2 YYNGEE. V dropped 1 base and J dropped 5 bases, with 7 bases sitting between them. This CDR3 is 13 amino acids long. The CDR3, as DNA: TGTGCCAGCAGCGTAACCGGCCACAATGAGCAGTTCTTC. Translation: CASSVTGHNEQFF. The full variable domain, its missing parts supplied by reference TRBV9 and TRBJ2-1, is DSGVTQTPKHLITATGQRVTLRCSPRSGDLSVYWYQQSLDQGLQFLIQYYNGEERAKGNILERFSAQQFPDLHSELNLSSLELGDSALYFCASSVTGHNEQFFGPGTRLTVL.

The chain's CDR3 is CASSPKQGTTGELFF. The CDR3 DNA reads as TGTGCCAGCAGCCCGAAACAGGGGACCACCGGGGAGCTGTTTTTT. V gene TRBV7-9 combines with J gene TRBJ2-2; 7 bases line up with TRBD1. Germline lookup yields CDR1 SEHNR and CDR2 FQNEAQ (reference sequence). The V and J ends lost 5 bases and 4 bases, in that order; junction bases with no gene match: 7. The CDR3 sequence is 15 residues long.

V is TRBV27 and J is TRBJ2-7; TRBD1 matches 7 bases. This CDR3 is 15 amino acids long. Germline V CDR1 and CDR2: MNHEY, SMNVEV (reference sequence). The V segment lost 5 bases and the J segment 1 base; nucleotides outside the gene matches: 8. CDR3 sequence: CASSTYRGSSYEQYF. CDR3 DNA: TGTGCCAGCAGTACCTACAGGGGATCTTCCTACGAGCAGTACTTC.

This sequence joins TRBV5-1 and TRBJ2-2; 9 positions agree with TRBD2. Germline CDR1 and CDR2: SGHRS and YFSETQ. The V segment lost 5 bases and the J segment 2 bases; nucleotides outside the gene matches: 10. The CDR3 runs 17 residues. The CDR3 protein is CASSPTSGLTNTGELFF. CDR3 nucleotide sequence: TGCGCCAGCAGTCCTACTAGCGGGTTGACTAACACCGGGGAGCTGTTTTTT.

This chain connects TRBV25-1 to TRBJ1-1; no definite D call. Trimming removed 4 bases from V and 8 bases from J, with 11 bases in between. Per germline, CDR1 MGHDK and CDR2 SYGVNS. This CDR3 spans 12 amino acids. In DNA form, the CDR3 reads TGTGCCAGCAGTGCTGGGGTAGAAGAAGCTTTCTTT. It codes for CASSAGVEEAFF.

The V call is TRBV29-1, the J call TRBJ2-3, with 13 nucleotides matching TRBD2. This CDR3 is built from 15 residues. Germline CDR1 is SQVTM and CDR2 is ANQGSEA. Germline trimming cut 8 bases from V and 3 bases from J; bases unmatched to any gene: 8. CDR3 loop: CSTTGLAGVTDTQYF. DNA of the CDR3: TGCAGCACAACTGGACTAGCGGGAGTGACAGATACGCAGTATTTT.

The chain has TRBV27 and TRBJ1-5; D gene unclear. This CDR3 is built from 15 residues. V lost 8 bases and J lost 2, with 16 bases in between. The germline V gene encodes CDR1 MNHEY and CDR2 SMNVEV (reference sequence). CDR3 loop: CASRPEGLGNQPQHF. The CDR3 nucleotides read TGTGCCAGCCGCCCCGAGGGTCTGGGCAATCAGCCCCAGCATTTT.

This sequence joins TRBV7-9 and TRBJ2-2; D gene uncertain. V dropped 7 bases and J dropped 6 bases, with 12 bases sitting between them. CDR3 length: 13 amino acids. Per germline, CDR1 SEHNR and CDR2 FQNEAQ (reference sequence). The CDR3 is CASKLVAAGELFF. DNA of the CDR3: TGTGCCAGCAAGCTAGTTGCGGCCGGGGAGCTGTTTTTT.

This chain links TRBV5-1 with TRBJ2-2; D might be TRBD1 or TRBD2, each matching 5 bases. The CDR3 covers 16 residues. V was trimmed by 2 bases and J by 0 bases, leaving 11 bases between them. Germline CDR1 is SGHRS and CDR2 is YFSETQ. CDR3 bases: TGCGCCAGCAGCTTAGCCGGGACGACGAACACCGGGGAGCTGTTTTTT. It translates to CASSLAGTTNTGELFF.

This chain joins TRBV5-1 and TRBJ2-1; D not resolved. Trimming removed 1 base from V and 2 bases from J, with 7 bases in between. The CDR3 is made up of 14 amino acids. The V gene's germline CDR1 is SGHRS and CDR2 YFSETQ. CDR3 protein: CASSLFGTYNEQFF. CDR3 coding DNA: TGCGCCAGCAGCTTGTTTGGGACCTACAATGAGCAGTTCTTC. The full variable domain, in which reference TRBV5-1 and TRBJ2-1 provide the parts outside the CDR3, is KAGVTQTPRYLIKTRGQQVTLSCSPISGHRSVSWYQQTPGQGLQFLFEYFSETQRNKGNFPGRFSGRQFSNSRSEMNVSTLELGDSALYLCASSLFGTYNEQFFGPGTRLTVL.

The chain has TRBV19 and TRBJ1-2, with 8 bases matching TRBD1. The CDR3 length is 12 residues. Germline loops: CDR1 LNHDA, CDR2 SQIVND (reference sequence). The J segment lost 7 bases and the V segment lost 9 bases, leaving 7 bases of the junction unmatched. The CDR3 spells CASRTGIGGYTF. The CDR3 DNA follows: TGTGCCAGCCGGACAGGGATCGGTGGCTACACCTTC.

V usage is TRBV28 and J usage is TRBJ1-5, with D perhaps matching TRBD1 (5 bases). Germline CDR1 and CDR2: MDHEN and SYDVKM. The CDR3 has 14 residues. The V gene lost 11 bases and the J gene lost 1 base, with 15 bases spanning the gap. The CDR3 sequence: CAGTGTESNQPQHF. The CDR3 nucleotides are TGTGCCGGGACCGGGACCGAGAGCAATCAGCCCCAGCATTTT.

The genes are TRBV7-9 and TRBJ2-3; no clear D gene. Trimming pared 3 bases from V and 3 bases from J, leaving 10 bases between. Germline V gene lookup returns CDR1 SEHNR and CDR2 FQNEAQ (reference sequence). The CDR3 totals 14 residues. The CDR3, as DNA: TGTGCCAGCAGCTTCCCGCCGATAACAGATACGCAGTATTTT. This codes for CASSFPPITDTQYF.

This rearrangement joins TRBV29-1 to TRBJ2-3; D might be TRBD1 or TRBD2, each matching 6 bases. Trimming cost V 1 base and J 3 bases, with 17 bases left between them. Germline lookup yields CDR1 SQVTM and CDR2 ANQGSEA. CDR3 length equals 16 residues. Here the CDR3 reads CSVEGGKGGTTDTQYF. CDR3 DNA sequence: TGCAGCGTTGAAGGGGGAAAGGGCGGGACAACAGATACGCAGTATTTT.

This clone was seen just once. The J gene is TRBJ1-5, the V gene TRBV19; TRBD1 matches at 9 bases. V trimming: 5 bases; J trimming: 3 bases; junction bases outside the gene matches: 2. CDR1 LNHDA and CDR2 SQIVND come from the germline V gene (reference sequence). This CDR3 is 14 amino acids long. CDR3 nucleotides: TGTGCCAGTAGTGGGACAGGGCCCAATCAGCCCCAGCATTTT. It yields the protein CASSGTGPNQPQHF.

This clone was observed a few times. This sequence joins TRBV5-4 and TRBJ1-1; D possibly corresponds to TRBD1 (5 bases). The V gene lost 4 bases and the J gene lost 3 bases, with 16 bases spanning the gap. The CDR3 runs to 15 residues. Per the germline V gene, CDR1 is SGHNT and CDR2 is YYREEE (reference sequence). The CDR3 loop is CASSPPTAGHTEAFF. The CDR3 region has the DNA TGTGCCAGCAGCCCCCCGACAGCGGGCCACACTGAAGCTTTCTTT. The complete variable domain, with remaining parts taken from reference TRBV5-4 and TRBJ1-1, reads ETGVTQSPTHLIKTRGQQVTLRCSSQSGHNTVSWYQQALGQGPQFIFQYYREEENGRGNFPPRFSGLQFPNYSSELNVNALELDDSALYLCASSPPTAGHTEAFFGQGTRLTVV.

This chain connects TRBV7-2 to TRBJ1-1; D possibly corresponds to TRBD1 (5 bases). The CDR3 contains 14 residues. The V end lost 2 bases, the J end lost 4 bases, and 11 bases lay between the germline ends. In germline, CDR1 is SGHTA, CDR2 FQGNSA. The CDR3 reads CASSLWGDGTEAFF. CDR3 DNA sequence: TGTGCCAGCAGCTTATGGGGGGATGGCACTGAAGCTTTCTTT.

The chain links TRBV10-3 to TRBJ2-3, with no clear D. V was trimmed by 4 bases and J by 6 bases, leaving 5 bases between them. Germline CDR1 reads ENHRY; CDR2 reads SYGVKD. The CDR3 is made up of 11 amino acids. CDR3 in DNA: TGTGCCATCAGTGGGTGGGATACGCAGTATTTT. Its protein product is CAISGWDTQYF.

CDR3 bases: TGTGCCAGCAGCAAACCGGATGGGGAAGAGACCCAGTACTTC. Amino acids: CASSKPDGEETQYF. The V gene is TRBV6-6, the J gene TRBJ2-5; D gene unclear. The CDR3 totals 14 residues. Germline V gives CDR1 MNHNY, CDR2 SVGAGI (reference sequence). Trimming left V 6 bases short and J 3 bases short, with 14 bases between.

V gene TRBV7-8 combines with J gene TRBJ2-3; perhaps TRBD1 as D (5 bases). The V and J ends lost 3 bases and 0 bases respectively, with 13 bases between them. This CDR3 spans 16 amino acids. Germline loops: CDR1 SGHVS, CDR2 FQNEAQ. CDR3 coding DNA: TGTGCCAGCAGCTTGTCGCTAGACAGAAGCACAGATACGCAGTATTTT. Protein sequence: CASSLSLDRSTDTQYF. The entire variable domain, with the rest obtained from reference TRBV7-8 and TRBJ2-3, is as follows: GAGVSQSPRYKVAKRGQDVALRCDPISGHVSLFWYQQALGQGPEFLTYFQNEAQLDKSGLPSDRFFAERPEGSVSTLKIQRTQQEDSAVYLCASSLSLDRSTDTQYFGPGTRLTVL.

CDR3 in DNA: TGCGCCAGCAGCCACCCCATAGCGGCTAGCACAGATACGCAGTATTTT. This translates into CASSHPIAASTDTQYF. The chain carries TRBV4-1 and TRBJ2-3; possibly TRBD2 for D (6 bases). The CDR3 spans 16 residues. Trimming pared 3 bases from V and 0 bases from J, leaving 13 bases between. The V gene's germline CDR1 is MGHRA and CDR2 YSYEKL.

This chain uses TRBV27 with TRBJ2-7; a weak D match, TRBD1 (6 bases). CDR1 MNHEY and CDR2 SMNVEV come from the germline V gene (reference sequence). This CDR3 spans 13 amino acids. Trimming left V 3 bases short and J 6 bases short, with 12 bases between. CDR3 coding DNA: TGTGCCAGCAGTTTTCAGGGGCGAGGCGAGCAGTACTTC. It codes for CASSFQGRGEQYF.

The CDR3 nucleotides are TGTGCCAGCAGCGTCCGGACAGGGGGGACAGATACGCAGTATTTT. This sequence encodes CASSVRTGGTDTQYF. This sequence joins TRBV7-3 and TRBJ2-3, with TRBD1 matching 10 bases. CDR1 SGHTA and CDR2 FQGTGA come from the germline V gene. The CDR3 extends over 15 amino acids. J lost 3 bases, V lost 5 bases, and 5 bases had no gene match.